This TCR beta chain was sequenced for a study of identical twins. J gave up 8 bases and V 7 bases, and 6 bases lay outside the gene matches. CDR1 is ENHRY, CDR2 SYGVKD, per germline. The length of the CDR3 is 12 residues. As regards this clonotype: Antigen specificity is unknown.

The authors used template switching to add a universal primer site and gave cDNA unique molecular identifiers. TCRdb re-called the 5' RACE reads through MiXCR, storing one row per CDR3 protein. In the table there are approximately 470,000 distinct CDR3 sequences, about 14% of which are singletons. Broader study findings: The study found weaker excess twin sharing in beta out-of-frame sequences. Out-of-frame alpha sequences that twins shared showed excess low generation probability. Zero-insertion analyses were open to partial confounding by invariant MAIT and iNKT cells.

These data were likewise used in another study, on yellow fever vaccine responses in identical twins.

The chain is built from TRBV10-3 and TRBJ1-2; 8 bases agree with TRBD1. This receptor was identified in a woman aged 18 to 35 in good health. Source material: CD4+ T cells sorted from blood. The CDR3 DNA sequence: TGTGCCATCACAGACAGGGGTGGAGGCTACACCTTC. This gives the protein CAITDRGGGYTF.